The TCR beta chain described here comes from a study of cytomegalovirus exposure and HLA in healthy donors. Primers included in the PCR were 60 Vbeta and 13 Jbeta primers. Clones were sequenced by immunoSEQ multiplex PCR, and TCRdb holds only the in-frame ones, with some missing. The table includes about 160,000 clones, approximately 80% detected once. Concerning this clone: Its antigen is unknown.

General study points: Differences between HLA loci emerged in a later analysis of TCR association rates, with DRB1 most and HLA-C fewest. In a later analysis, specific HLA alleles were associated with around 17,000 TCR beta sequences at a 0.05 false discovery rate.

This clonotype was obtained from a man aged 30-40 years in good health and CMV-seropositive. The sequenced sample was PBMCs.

The chain's CDR3 is CASSLQGGSTEAFF. CDR3 DNA sequence: TGTGCCAGCAGCTTACAGGGGGGCAGCACTGAAGCTTTCTTT. This chain links TRBV7-2 with TRBJ1-1; 7 nucleotides align to TRBD1. The ends lost 2 bases at V and 4 bases at J; junction bases unmatched: 4. In germline, CDR1 is SGHTA, CDR2 FQGNSA. There are 14 residues in the CDR3.